This note documents a single TCR beta chain sequence. The antigen is undetermined. CDR1 is LNHDA and CDR2 is SQIVND in the germline V gene (reference sequence). Trimming cost V 1 base and J 5 bases, with 8 bases left between them. The CDR3 consists of 14 residues. The sample belongs to a study of cytomegalovirus exposure and HLA in healthy donors. Study-level results: Cytomegalovirus association was listed for about 180 TCR beta chains. It has been reported that TCR beta sequences accurately predicted the HLA-A and HLA-B alleles of most subjects.

Vbeta (60) and Jbeta (13) primers were used in the PCR. The method was immunoSEQ multiplex PCR; TCRdb's version includes in-frame clones alone and lacks a portion of them. The repertoire consists of 150,000 to 250,000 clones, with about four fifths occurring once and the leading ten covering less than 2%. The specimen sequenced was PBMCs. This clonotype was obtained from a girl aged 10 to 17 in good health and CMV-seropositive. J is TRBJ2-2 and V is TRBV19; D is undetermined. CDR3 coding DNA: TGTGCCAGTAGTATAGTTCTATCAACCGGGGAGCTGTTTTTT. It translates to CASSIVLSTGELFF.